A selection of T cell receptor beta chains follows, all from one sample in a study of T cell responses to AZD1222 COVID-19 vaccine. The repertoire was sequenced with immunoSEQ multiplex PCR; TCRdb's copy has only in-frame clones and lacks some. The table records approximately 110,000 clones, over 80% of them present only once. The sequencing here drew on peripheral blood, taken 28 days after the second AZD1222 dose. The receptors were sampled from an adult who received the AZD1222 COVID-19 vaccine. Both conserved end residues are part of each CDR3. Fields, in order: J gene, clone size, V gene, D gene, CDR3 protein, CDR3 DNA. The D gene is left open where the match is weak. The size of a clone is reported for some rows only, either as once, few or many, or as a class for expanded clones.

TRBJ2-7 . TRBV10-3 TRBD1 CAISESGQGPFVEQYF TGTGCCATCAGTGAGTCCGGACAGGGCCCCTTTGTCGAGCAGTACTTC
TRBJ2-2 . TRBV2 . CASSERVGAYTGELFF TGTGCCAGCAGTGAAAGGGTAGGGGCCTACACCGGGGAGCTGTTTTTT
TRBJ2-5 . TRBV24-1 . CATSADPGGRVYQETQYF TGTGCCACCAGTGCCGATCCCGGCGGCAGGGTCTACCAAGAGACCCAGTACTTC
TRBJ1-3 . TRBV28 . CASSSRGAGNTIYF TGTGCCAGCAGTTCGAGAGGGGCTGGAAACACCATATATTTT
TRBJ1-4 medium-sized TRBV28 TRBD1 CASSPNRGTNEKLFF TGTGCCAGCAGCCCCAACAGGGGAACTAATGAAAAACTGTTTTTT
TRBJ2-3 . TRBV5-4 TRBD2 CASSLAGLAGDLDTQYF TGTGCCAGCAGCTTGGCTGGACTAGCGGGAGATTTAGATACGCAGTATTTT
TRBJ1-6 . TRBV25-1 . CASSGQPNSPLHF TGTGCCAGCAGTGGGCAGCCTAATTCACCCCTCCACTTT
TRBJ1-6 . TRBV27 . CASSLYHRFPLKEPLHF TGTGCCAGCAGTTTATATCACAGGTTTCCGCTAAAGGAACCCCTCCACTTT
TRBJ1-2 . TRBV10-3 TRBD1 CAISEGTGYGYTF TGTGCCATCAGTGAGGGGACAGGGTATGGCTACACCTTC
TRBJ2-7 . TRBV18 TRBD1 CASSPRDSSYEQYF TGTGCCAGCTCACCACGGGACAGCTCCTACGAGCAGTACTTC
TRBJ2-3 once TRBV5-1 . CASSSTSSGTPITQYF TGCGCCAGCAGCTCAACCAGCAGCGGCACACCAATAACGCAGTATTTT
TRBJ2-7 once TRBV3-1/TRBV3-2 . CASKDQGLYEQYF TGTGCCAGCAAGGACCAAGGGCTCTACGAGCAGTACTTC
TRBJ2-3 once TRBV2 . CASSVTGGSTDTQYF TGTGCCAGCAGTGTAACGGGCGGGAGCACAGATACGCAGTATTTT
TRBJ1-2 . TRBV10-3 . CAIGREVPYGYTF TGTGCCATCGGTCGCGAGGTTCCCTATGGCTACACCTTC
TRBJ1-2 . TRBV3-1/TRBV3-2 . CASSAPRDISGYTF TGTGCCAGCAGCGCCCCTCGGGACATCTCTGGCTACACCTTC
TRBJ1-2 . TRBV19 . CASSTQGQLLYGYTF TGTGCCAGTAGTACCCAAGGTCAGCTTCTCTATGGCTACACCTTC
TRBJ2-7 . TRBV18 . CASSPPELPYEQYF TGTGCCAGCTCACCACCGGAGCTTCCCTACGAGCAGTACTTC
TRBJ2-2 . TRBV5-1 TRBD2 CASSIRTSGSSNTGELFF TGCGCCAGCAGCATCCGGACTAGCGGGAGTTCCAACACCGGGGAGCTGTTTTTT
TRBJ1-1 . TRBV25-1 TRBD1 CASSALGGYTEAFF TGTGCCAGCAGTGCTTTAGGGGGCTACACTGAAGCTTTCTTT
TRBJ2-4 . TRBV9 . CASSAHISVLNIQYF TGTGCCAGCAGCGCTCACATTAGCGTGTTGAACATTCAGTACTTC
TRBJ2-7 . TRBV7-6 TRBD1 CASSNPAGQGHHEQYF TGTGCCAGCAGCAACCCCGCGGGACAGGGCCACCACGAGCAGTACTTC
TRBJ2-1 . TRBV5-3 . CARSLAPQVQFF TGTGCCAGAAGCTTGGCCCCCCAGGTACAGTTCTTC